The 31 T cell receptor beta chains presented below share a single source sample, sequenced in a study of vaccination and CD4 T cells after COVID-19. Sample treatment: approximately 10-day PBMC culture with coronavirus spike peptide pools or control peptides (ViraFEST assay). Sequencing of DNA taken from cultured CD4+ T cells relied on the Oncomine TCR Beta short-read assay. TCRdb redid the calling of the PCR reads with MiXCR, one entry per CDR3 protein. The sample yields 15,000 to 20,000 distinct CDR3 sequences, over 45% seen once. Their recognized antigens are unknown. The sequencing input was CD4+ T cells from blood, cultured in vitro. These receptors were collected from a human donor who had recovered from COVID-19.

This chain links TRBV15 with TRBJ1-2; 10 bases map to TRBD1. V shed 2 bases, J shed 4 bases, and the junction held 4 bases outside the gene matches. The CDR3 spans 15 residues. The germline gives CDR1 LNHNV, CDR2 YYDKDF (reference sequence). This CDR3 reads CATSRRQGAIYGYTF. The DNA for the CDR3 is TGTGCCACCAGCAGACGACAGGGGGCAATCTATGGCTACACCTTC.

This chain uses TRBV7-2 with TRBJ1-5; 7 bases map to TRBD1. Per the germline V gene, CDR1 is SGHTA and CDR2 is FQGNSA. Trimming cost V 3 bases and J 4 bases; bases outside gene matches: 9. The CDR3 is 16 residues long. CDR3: CASSLGTVRSNQPQHF. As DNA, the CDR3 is TGTGCCAGCAGCTTGGGGACAGTGAGGTCAAATCAGCCCCAGCATTTT.

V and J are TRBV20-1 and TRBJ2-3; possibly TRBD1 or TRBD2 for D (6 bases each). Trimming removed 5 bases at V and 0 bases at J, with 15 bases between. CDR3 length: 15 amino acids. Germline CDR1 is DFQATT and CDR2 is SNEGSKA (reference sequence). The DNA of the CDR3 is TGCAGTGCTTCCACGGGGGCAGCTAGCACAGATACGCAGTATTTT. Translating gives CSASTGAASTDTQYF.

CDR3 protein: CASRRECGTFLSYEQYF. CDR3 DNA: TGCGCCAGCAGACGGGAGTGCGGGACATTCCTGTCCTACGAGCAGTACTTC. This rearrangement joins TRBV23-1 to TRBJ2-7; perhaps D is TRBD1 or TRBD2 (6 bases each). TRBV23-1 belongs to the ORF category, with a function that is uncertain. CDR3 length equals 17 residues. Trimming removed 6 bases from V and 1 base from J, with 22 bases in between.

The CDR3 nucleotides read TGTGCCAGCAGCTCTAGCGGGGGGTTCTACAATGAGCAGTTCTTC. Translated: CASSSSGGFYNEQFF. The chain uses TRBV7-2 and TRBJ2-1, with 11 bases that match TRBD2. V dropped 4 bases and J dropped 3; count of bases not matched to a gene: 2. The CDR3 totals 15 residues. Looked up from germline, CDR1 is SGHTA and CDR2 is FQGNSA.

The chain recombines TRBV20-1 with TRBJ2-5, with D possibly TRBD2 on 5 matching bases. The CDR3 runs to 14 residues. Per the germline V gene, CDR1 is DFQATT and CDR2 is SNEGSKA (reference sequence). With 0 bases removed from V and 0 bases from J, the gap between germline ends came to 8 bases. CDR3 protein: CSARDTRYQETQYF. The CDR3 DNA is TGCAGTGCTAGAGATACTAGGTACCAAGAGACCCAGTACTTC.

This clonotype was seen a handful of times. The CDR3 region is CASSPLSSGANVLTF. Here the CDR3 DNA reads TGTGCCAGCAGCCCGCTTAGCTCTGGGGCCAACGTCCTGACTTTC. The rearrangement links TRBV7-2 to TRBJ2-6; D is unresolved. CDR3 length: 15 residues. The germline CDR1 and CDR2 sequences are SGHTA and FQGNSA. Trimming took off 5 bases at V and 0 bases at J, with 8 bases between the two ends.

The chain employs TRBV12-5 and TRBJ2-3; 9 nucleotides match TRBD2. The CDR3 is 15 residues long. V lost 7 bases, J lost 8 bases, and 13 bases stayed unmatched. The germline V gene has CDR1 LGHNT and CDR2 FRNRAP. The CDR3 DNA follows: TGTGCTAGTGTACACGGGACTAGCTTCAGTGGTACGCAGTATTTT. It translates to CASVHGTSFSGTQYF.

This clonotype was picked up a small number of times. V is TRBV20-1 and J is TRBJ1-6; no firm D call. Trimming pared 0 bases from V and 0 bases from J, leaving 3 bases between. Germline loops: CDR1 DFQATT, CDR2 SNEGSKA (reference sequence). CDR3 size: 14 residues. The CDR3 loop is CSARDSSYNSPLHF. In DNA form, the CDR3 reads TGCAGTGCTAGAGACAGCTCCTATAATTCACCCCTCCACTTT.

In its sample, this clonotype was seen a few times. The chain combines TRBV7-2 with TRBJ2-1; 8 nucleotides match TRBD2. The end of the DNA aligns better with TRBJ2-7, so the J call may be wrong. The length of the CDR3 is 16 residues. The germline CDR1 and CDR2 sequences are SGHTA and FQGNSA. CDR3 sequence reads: CASSPRVAGKPYEQYF. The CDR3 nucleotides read TGTGCCAGCAGCCCCCGGGTAGCGGGGAAGCCCTACGAGCAGTACTTC.

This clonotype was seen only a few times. As DNA, the CDR3 is TGTGCCAGCACTTCTTGGTCAGTCGAGACCCAGTACTTC. Protein: CASTSWSVETQYF. The V call is TRBV7-9, the J call TRBJ2-5; D not certain. Trimming left V 7 bases short and J 5 bases short, with 14 bases between. This CDR3 spans 13 amino acids. In germline, CDR1 is SEHNR, CDR2 FQNEAQ (reference sequence).

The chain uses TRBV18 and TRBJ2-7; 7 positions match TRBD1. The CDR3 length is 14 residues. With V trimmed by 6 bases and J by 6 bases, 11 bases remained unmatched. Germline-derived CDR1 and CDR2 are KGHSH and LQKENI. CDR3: CASSSGQEAPEQYF. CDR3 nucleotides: TGTGCCAGCTCGTCCGGACAGGAGGCCCCCGAGCAGTACTTC. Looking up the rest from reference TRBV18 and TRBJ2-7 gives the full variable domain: NAGVMQNPRHLVRRRGQEARLRCSPMKGHSHVYWYRQLPEEGLKFMVYLQKENIIDESGMPKERFSAEFPKEGPSILRIQQVVRGDSAAYFCASSSGQEAPEQYFGPGTRLTVT.

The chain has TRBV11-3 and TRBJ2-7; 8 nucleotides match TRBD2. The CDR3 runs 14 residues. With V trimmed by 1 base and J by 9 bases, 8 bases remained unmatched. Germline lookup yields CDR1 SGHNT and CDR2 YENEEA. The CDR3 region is CASSLVGLLAVQYF. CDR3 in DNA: TGTGCCAGCAGCTTAGTCGGGCTACTAGCGGTGCAGTACTTC.

Here the CDR3 reads CASTPGRGNEKLFF. CDR3 bases: TGTGCCAGCACCCCCGGCCGAGGGAATGAAAAACTGTTTTTT. The chain uses TRBV7-9 and TRBJ1-4; D is uncertain. Per germline, CDR1 SEHNR and CDR2 FQNEAQ (reference sequence). CDR3 length: 14 amino acids. Trimming left V 7 bases short and J 5 bases short, with 14 bases between. The complete variable domain, with remaining parts taken from reference TRBV7-9 and TRBJ1-4, reads DTGVSQNPRHKITKRGQNVTFRCDPISEHNRLYWYRQTLGQGPEFLTYFQNEAQLEKSRLLSDRFSAERPKGSFSTLEIQRTEQGDSAMYLCASTPGRGNEKLFFGSGTQLSVL.

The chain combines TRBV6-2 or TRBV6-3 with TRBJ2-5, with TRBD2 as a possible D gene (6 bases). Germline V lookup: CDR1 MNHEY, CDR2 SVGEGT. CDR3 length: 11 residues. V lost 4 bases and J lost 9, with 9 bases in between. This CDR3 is CASSLGGAQYF. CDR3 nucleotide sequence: TGTGCCAGCAGTTTGGGAGGAGCCCAGTACTTC.

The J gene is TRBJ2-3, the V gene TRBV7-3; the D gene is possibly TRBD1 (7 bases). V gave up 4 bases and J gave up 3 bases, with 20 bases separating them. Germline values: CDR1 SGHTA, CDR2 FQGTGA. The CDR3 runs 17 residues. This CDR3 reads CASSSGDSYMRTDTQYF. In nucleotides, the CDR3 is TGTGCCAGCAGCTCGGGGGACAGTTACATGAGGACAGATACGCAGTATTTT.

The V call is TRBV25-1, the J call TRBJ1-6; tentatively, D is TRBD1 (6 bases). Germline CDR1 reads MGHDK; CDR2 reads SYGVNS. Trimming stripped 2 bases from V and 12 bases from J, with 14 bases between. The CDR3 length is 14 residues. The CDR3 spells CASSEHDWGQPLHF. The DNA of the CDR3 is TGTGCCAGCAGTGAACACGATTGGGGGCAACCCCTCCACTTT. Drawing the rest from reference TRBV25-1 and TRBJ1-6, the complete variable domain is EADIYQTPRYLVIGTGKKITLECSQTMGHDKMYWYQQDPGMELHLIHYSYGVNSTEKGDLSSESTVSRIRTEHFPLTLESARPSHTSQYLCASSEHDWGQPLHFGNGTRLTVT.

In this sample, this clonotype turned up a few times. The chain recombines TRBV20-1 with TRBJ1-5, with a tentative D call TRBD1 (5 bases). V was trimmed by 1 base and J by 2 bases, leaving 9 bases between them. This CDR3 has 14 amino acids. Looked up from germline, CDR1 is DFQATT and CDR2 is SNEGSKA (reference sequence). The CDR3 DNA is TGCAGTGCTAGAGTCGCCAGGGGCAATCAGCCCCAGCATTTT. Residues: CSARVARGNQPQHF.

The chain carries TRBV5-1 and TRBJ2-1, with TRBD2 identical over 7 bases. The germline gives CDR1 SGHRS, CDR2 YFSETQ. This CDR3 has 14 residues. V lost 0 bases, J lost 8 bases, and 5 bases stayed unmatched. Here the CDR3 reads CASSLGLGGDEQFF. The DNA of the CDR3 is TGCGCCAGCAGCTTGGGACTTGGGGGGGATGAGCAGTTCTTC.

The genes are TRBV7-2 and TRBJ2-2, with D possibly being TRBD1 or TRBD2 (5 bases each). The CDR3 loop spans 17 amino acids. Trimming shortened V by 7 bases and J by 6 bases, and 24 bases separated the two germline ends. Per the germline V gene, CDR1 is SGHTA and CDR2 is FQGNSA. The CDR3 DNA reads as TGTGCCAGCACCCACTTGGGACGGACGGTTCATCCCGGGGAGCTGTTTTTT. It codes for CASTHLGRTVHPGELFF.

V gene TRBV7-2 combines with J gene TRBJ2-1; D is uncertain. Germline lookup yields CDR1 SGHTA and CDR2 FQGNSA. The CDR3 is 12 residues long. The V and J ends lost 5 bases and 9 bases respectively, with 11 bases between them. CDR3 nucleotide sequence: TGTGCCAGCAGCCCCTCTGGAGTTGAGCAGTTCTTC. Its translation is CASSPSGVEQFF.

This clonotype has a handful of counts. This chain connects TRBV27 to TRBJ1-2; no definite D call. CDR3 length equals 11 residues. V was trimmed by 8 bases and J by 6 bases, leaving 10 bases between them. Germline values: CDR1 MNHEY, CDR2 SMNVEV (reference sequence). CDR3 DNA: TGTGCCAGCTCCCGAGGGAATGGCTACACCTTC. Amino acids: CASSRGNGYTF.

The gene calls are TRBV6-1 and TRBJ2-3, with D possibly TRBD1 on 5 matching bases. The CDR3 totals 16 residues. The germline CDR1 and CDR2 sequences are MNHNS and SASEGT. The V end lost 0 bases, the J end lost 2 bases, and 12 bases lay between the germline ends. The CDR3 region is CASSEALWGLTDTQYF. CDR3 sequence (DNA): TGTGCCAGCAGTGAAGCACTGTGGGGCCTCACAGATACGCAGTATTTT.

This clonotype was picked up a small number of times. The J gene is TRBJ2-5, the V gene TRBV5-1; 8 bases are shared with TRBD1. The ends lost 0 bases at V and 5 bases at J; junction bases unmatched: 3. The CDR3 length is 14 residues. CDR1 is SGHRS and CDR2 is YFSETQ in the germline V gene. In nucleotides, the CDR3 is TGCGCCAGCAGCTTGGAGACAGGGGCCGAGACCCAGTACTTC. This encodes CASSLETGAETQYF.

CDR3 in amino acids: CASSRTGGAVNTEAFF. DNA for the CDR3: TGTGCCAGCAGCCGGACAGGGGGCGCAGTTAACACTGAAGCTTTCTTT. The chain uses TRBV7-9 and TRBJ1-1, with TRBD1 identical over 11 bases. CDR1 is SEHNR, CDR2 FQNEAQ, per germline (reference sequence). V was pared by 5 bases and J by 2 bases, with 7 bases of the junction left unmatched. This CDR3 has 16 amino acids.

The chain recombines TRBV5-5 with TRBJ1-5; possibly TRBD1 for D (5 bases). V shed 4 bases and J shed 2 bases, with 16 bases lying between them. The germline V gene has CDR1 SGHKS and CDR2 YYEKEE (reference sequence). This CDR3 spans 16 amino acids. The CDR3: CASSGAGGIGNQPQHF. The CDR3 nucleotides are TGTGCCAGCAGCGGGGCTGGCGGGATAGGCAATCAGCCCCAGCATTTT.

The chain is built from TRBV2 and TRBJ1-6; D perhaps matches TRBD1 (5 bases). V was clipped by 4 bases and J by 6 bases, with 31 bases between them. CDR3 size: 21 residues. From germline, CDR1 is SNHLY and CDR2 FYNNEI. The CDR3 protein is CASSVHPTRGGFGKGNSPLHF. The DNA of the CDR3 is TGTGCCAGCAGTGTACACCCCACTCGGGGGGGGTTCGGAAAGGGTAATTCACCCCTCCACTTT.

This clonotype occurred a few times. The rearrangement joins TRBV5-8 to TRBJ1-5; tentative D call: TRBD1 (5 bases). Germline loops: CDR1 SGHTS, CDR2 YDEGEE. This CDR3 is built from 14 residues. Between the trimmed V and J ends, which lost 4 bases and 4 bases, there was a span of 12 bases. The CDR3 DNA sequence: TGTGCCAGCAGCCCAGGGAGGGCTAATCAGCCCCAGCATTTT. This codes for CASSPGRANQPQHF.

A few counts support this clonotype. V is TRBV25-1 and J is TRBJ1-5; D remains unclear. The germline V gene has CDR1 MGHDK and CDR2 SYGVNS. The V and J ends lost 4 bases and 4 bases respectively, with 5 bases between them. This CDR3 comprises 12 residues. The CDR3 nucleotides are TGTGCCAGCAGTGCTGGTAATCAGCCCCAGCATTTT. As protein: CASSAGNQPQHF.

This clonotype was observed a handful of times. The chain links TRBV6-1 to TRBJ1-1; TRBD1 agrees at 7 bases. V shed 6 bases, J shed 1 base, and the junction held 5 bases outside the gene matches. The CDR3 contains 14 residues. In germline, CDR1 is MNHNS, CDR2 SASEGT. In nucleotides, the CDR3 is TGTGCCAGCAGATCGGGACAGCCGAACACTGAAGCTTTCTTT. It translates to CASRSGQPNTEAFF.

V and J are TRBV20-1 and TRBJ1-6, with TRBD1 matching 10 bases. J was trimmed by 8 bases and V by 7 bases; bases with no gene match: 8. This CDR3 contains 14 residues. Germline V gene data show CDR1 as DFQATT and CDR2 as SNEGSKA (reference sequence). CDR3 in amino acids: CSVRDRGLYSPLHF. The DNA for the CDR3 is TGCAGTGTAAGGGACAGGGGCCTCTATTCACCCCTCCACTTT.